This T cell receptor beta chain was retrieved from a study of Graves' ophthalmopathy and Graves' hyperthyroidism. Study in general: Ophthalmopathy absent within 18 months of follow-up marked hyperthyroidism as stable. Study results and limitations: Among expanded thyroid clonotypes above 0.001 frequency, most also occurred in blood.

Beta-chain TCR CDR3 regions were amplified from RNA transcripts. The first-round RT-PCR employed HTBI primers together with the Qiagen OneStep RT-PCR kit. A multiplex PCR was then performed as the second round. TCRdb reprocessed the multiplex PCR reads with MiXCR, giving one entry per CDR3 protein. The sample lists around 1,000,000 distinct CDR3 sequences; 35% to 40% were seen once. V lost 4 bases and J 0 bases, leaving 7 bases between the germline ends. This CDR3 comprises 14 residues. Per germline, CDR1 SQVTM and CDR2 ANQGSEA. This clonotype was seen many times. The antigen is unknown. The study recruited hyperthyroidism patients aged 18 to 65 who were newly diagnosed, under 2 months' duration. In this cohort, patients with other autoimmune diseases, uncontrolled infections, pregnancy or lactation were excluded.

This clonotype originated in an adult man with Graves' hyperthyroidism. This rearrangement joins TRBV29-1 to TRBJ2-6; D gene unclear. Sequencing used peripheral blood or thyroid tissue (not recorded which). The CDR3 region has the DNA TGCAGCGTTGCAAACTTCTCTGGGGCCAACGTCCTGACTTTC. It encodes CSVANFSGANVLTF.